This T cell receptor (beta chain) was found in a study of cytomegalovirus exposure and HLA in healthy donors. Study background: Of all 400 or so donors who were genotyped, about 84% belonged to the Caucasian-associated ancestry cluster. Notes on the study in general: Associated with HLA alleles at 0.05 false discovery rate in a later analysis were some 16,000 TCR beta sequences. Being productive about 90% or about 30% of the time was typical of most TCR beta V segments in an earlier analysis. Owing to their indistinguishability, certain V segments, notably TRBV6-2 and TRBV6-3, were excluded.

Both 60 Vbeta primers and 13 Jbeta primers went into the PCR. The method was immunoSEQ multiplex PCR; TCRdb's version includes in-frame clones alone and lacks a portion of them. The sample yields some 150,000 clones, 75% to 80% seen once. Only one count was recorded for this clone. Its antigen is unidentified. CDR3 length: 13 residues. V lost 9 bases, J lost 3 bases, and 9 bases lay in between. Per germline, CDR1 SNHLY and CDR2 FYNNEI. The sequencing sample was made of PBMCs. The source is a male donor in good health and CMV-seronegative. This chain links TRBV2 with TRBJ1-6; D is unclear. The CDR3 region has the DNA TGTGCCAGGGGGAGCGGCTATAATTCACCCCTCCACTTT. As protein: CARGSGYNSPLHF.